Presented here are 28 T cell receptor beta chains from one specimen sequenced in a study of blood T cells in healthy people across ages. A sample-barcoded 5' primer and a J-beta primer mix were used in a second PCR of about 7 to 11 cycles. Using its own MiXCR run on the 5' RACE reads, TCRdb lists one record per CDR3 protein. The repertoire has around 790,000 distinct CDR3 sequences, more than 40% of them found once; the top ten carry roughly 18%. Sequenced sample: blood. The receptors were gathered from a man aged 60-69 years in good health.

This sequence joins TRBV7-2 and TRBJ2-4; D is unclear. CDR3 length equals 13 residues. V was clipped by 1 base and J by 6 bases, with 7 bases between them. CDR1 and CDR2 from the germline V gene are SGHTA and FQGNSA. The CDR3 DNA is TGTGCCAGCAGCTTAGGTGGAGTAAACATTCAGTACTTC. As protein: CASSLGGVNIQYF.

This clonotype was detected a few times. The chain has TRBV4-3 and TRBJ2-6; D is unresolved. CDR3 length: 16 residues. V was pared by 0 bases and J by 0 bases, with 6 bases between. CDR1 is LGHNA, CDR2 YSLEER, per germline. In nucleotides, the CDR3 is TGCGCCAGCAGCCAAGATTGGCGCTCTGGGGCCAACGTCCTGACTTTC. Protein: CASSQDWRSGANVLTF.

The chain has TRBV6-5 and TRBJ1-2; D ambiguous. Germline V gene lookup returns CDR1 MNHEY and CDR2 SVGAGI. Trimming pared 5 bases from V and 0 bases from J, leaving 7 bases between. The CDR3 runs to 13 residues. The chain's CDR3 is CASSDNSNYGYTF. CDR3 nucleotide sequence: TGTGCCAGCAGTGACAATTCTAACTATGGCTACACCTTC.

V usage is TRBV7-9 and J usage is TRBJ2-1, with TRBD2 identical over 8 bases. In germline, CDR1 is SEHNR, CDR2 FQNEAQ (reference sequence). This CDR3 has 15 residues. J lost 4 bases, V lost 5 bases, and 7 bases had no gene match. DNA for the CDR3: TGTGCCAGCAGCCCACCAGCGGGGGAGTACAATGAGCAGTTCTTC. This encodes CASSPPAGEYNEQFF.

On this clonotype: One end of the junction is discordant with germline, which a read error may explain. The chain uses TRBV6-6 and TRBJ1-5, with 7 nucleotides matching TRBD1. CDR1 and CDR2 from the germline V gene are MNHNY and SVGAGI (reference sequence). There are 14 residues in the CDR3. The CDR3 DNA reads as TGTGCCCGCAGAGCCGGGACAGGCAATCAGCCCCAGCATTTT. This gives the protein CARRAGTGNQPQHF.

The V call is TRBV4-3, the J call TRBJ1-1; D not certain. The CDR3 is made up of 15 amino acids. Per the germline V gene, CDR1 is LGHNA and CDR2 is YSLEER. V was cut by 4 bases and J by 0 bases, with 12 bases left in between. The CDR3 sequence: CASSPRWRLNTEAFF. CDR3 nucleotides: TGCGCCAGCAGCCCTCGGTGGAGACTGAACACTGAAGCTTTCTTT.

The J gene is TRBJ2-7, the V gene TRBV20-1; D might be TRBD2 (7 bases). The V end was cut by 3 bases, the J end by 7 bases, with 13 bases between. The CDR3 sequence is 12 residues long. Germline V gives CDR1 DFQATT, CDR2 SNEGSKA (reference sequence). The DNA for the CDR3 is TGCAGTGCTAGCGGGGGGCCTGGGGAGCAGTACTTC. This sequence encodes CSASGGPGEQYF.

This chain uses TRBV25-1 with TRBJ2-1; 9 bases line up with TRBD2. CDR3 length: 15 residues. Losses at the gene ends were 6 bases for V and 6 bases for J; bases not matched to a gene: 9. Germline V lookup: CDR1 MGHDK, CDR2 SYGVNS. The CDR3 DNA reads as TGTGCCAGCAGAAATCCTAGCGGGGCGCTCAATGAGCAGTTCTTC. Translation gives CASRNPSGALNEQFF.

The sample holds one count of this clonotype. This rearrangement joins TRBV20-1 to TRBJ2-4, with D perhaps matching TRBD2 (6 bases). The last part of the DNA fits TRBJ2-5 better; the J call may be wrong. The CDR3 has 15 amino acids. Germline V gene data show CDR1 as DFQATT and CDR2 as SNEGSKA (reference sequence). This CDR3 is CSANPRGRGVETQYF. The CDR3 nucleotides read TGCAGTGCAAATCCCCGGGGGAGAGGGGTAGAGACCCAGTACTTC.

The chain recombines TRBV5-1 with TRBJ1-3, with TRBD1 identical over 9 bases. This CDR3 is built from 15 residues. The germline CDR1 and CDR2 sequences are SGHRS and YFSETQ. Germline trimming cut 3 bases from V and 1 base from J; bases unmatched to any gene: 2. CDR3 nucleotides: TGCGCCAGCAGCTCGACAGGGGGATCTGGAAACACCATATATTTT. Its protein is CASSSTGGSGNTIYF.

This sequence joins TRBV7-2 and TRBJ2-1; TRBD2 might be the D (6 bases). The CDR3 is 15 amino acids. V was pared by 0 bases and J by 6 bases, with 12 bases between. Germline V gene data show CDR1 as SGHTA and CDR2 as FQGNSA. The CDR3 spells CASSLAARGINEQFF. CDR3 DNA sequence: TGTGCCAGCAGCTTAGCGGCGCGGGGCATCAATGAGCAGTTCTTC.

CDR3 amino acids: CASSQSSGQYNEQFF. In DNA, the CDR3 is TGTGCCAGCAGCCAATCTAGCGGGCAATACAATGAGCAGTTCTTC. This rearrangement joins TRBV5-4 to TRBJ2-1; 8 bases are a match to TRBD2. Germline CDR1 and CDR2: SGHNT and YYREEE (reference sequence). This CDR3 spans 15 amino acids. Trimming at V came to 4 bases and at J to 4 bases, leaving 7 bases not matched to a gene.

J is TRBJ2-5 and V is TRBV6-2 or TRBV6-3; 11 bases fit TRBD1. In germline, CDR1 is MNHEY, CDR2 SVGEGT. V shed 0 bases and J 11 bases; nucleotides not matched to a gene: 20. The CDR3 has 19 amino acids. The DNA for the CDR3 is TGTGCCAGCAGTTACTCGGGACAGGGGGTTCTTAGGTCCTACAATGAGCAGTACTTC. The encoded protein is CASSYSGQGVLRSYNEQYF.

In its sample, this clonotype was seen many times. CDR3 sequence (DNA): TGTGCCAGCAGGGGACTAGCGCAAGAGACCCAGTACTTC. Its translation: CASRGLAQETQYF. This sequence joins TRBV12-3 or TRBV12-4 and TRBJ2-5, with 10 bases that match TRBD2. V was clipped by 6 bases and J by 2 bases; unmatched bases: 0. The CDR3 spans 13 residues.

The chain couples TRBV14 to TRBJ1-2; D remains unclear. Germline V gene sequence: CDR1 SGHDN, CDR2 FVKESK. The CDR3 runs 13 residues. Trimming cost V 4 bases and J 4 bases, with 10 bases left between them. CDR3 amino acids: CASSLRWTYGYTF. CDR3 in DNA: TGTGCCAGCAGCCTCAGGTGGACCTATGGCTACACCTTC. Combining the CDR3 with reference TRBV14 and TRBJ1-2 gives the whole variable domain EAGVTQFPSHSVIEKGQTVTLRCDPISGHDNLYWYRRVMGKEIKFLLHFVKESKQDESGMPNNRFLAERTGGTYSTLKVQPAELEDSGVYFCASSLRWTYGYTFGSGTRLTVV.

For the CDR3, the DNA is TGTGCCAGCAGCCCAGCGGGCGGTAATTCACCCCTCCACTTT. The encoded protein is CASSPAGGNSPLHF. The chain carries TRBV7-9 and TRBJ1-6; D gene ambiguous. Germline V gene sequence: CDR1 SEHNR, CDR2 FQNEAQ (reference sequence). The CDR3 length is 14 residues. V gave up 5 bases and J gave up 6 bases, with 11 bases separating them.

This clonotype came up a few times. The V call is TRBV6-2 or TRBV6-3, the J call TRBJ2-7; TRBD1 matches at 7 bases. The CDR3 runs to 15 residues. V gave up 5 bases and J gave up 2 bases; unmatched junction bases: 9. Germline V CDR1 and CDR2: MNHEY, SVGEGT. For the CDR3, the DNA is TGTGCCAGCAGTAAAGACAGGGCAGGTCCCTACGAGCAGTACTTC. Protein: CASSKDRAGPYEQYF.

There are many counts of this clonotype. This chain joins TRBV6-5 and TRBJ2-3; 8 bases are shared with TRBD2. The CDR3 length is 15 residues. CDR1 MNHEY and CDR2 SVGAGI come from the germline V gene. With 6 bases clipped from V and 3 bases from J, the junction kept 8 bases outside the gene matches. The CDR3: CASSLGGASTDTQYF. The CDR3 nucleotides read TGTGCCAGCAGCCTCGGGGGGGCCTCGACAGATACGCAGTATTTT.

This clonotype has a count of ten or more. A much larger clone lies one base from this, so it may be a read error. The chain recombines TRBV7-9 with TRBJ2-7; D unresolved. The ends were cut back, 5 bases at V and 3 bases at J, with 14 bases in the middle. The CDR3 covers 14 residues. CDR1 is SEHNR, CDR2 FQNEAQ, per germline (reference sequence). The CDR3, as DNA: TGTGCCAGCAGCGCGATAGGTGGATACTACGAGCAGTACTTC. Translation: CASSAIGGYYEQYF.

The genes are TRBV18 and TRBJ1-2; the D gene is possibly TRBD1 (6 bases). The CDR3 loop spans 12 amino acids. Trimming took off 3 bases at V and 9 bases at J, with 11 bases between the two ends. The germline CDR1 and CDR2 sequences are KGHSH and LQKENI. The CDR3 region has the DNA TGTGCCAGCTCACCCGGACAGAATAGCTACACCTTC. Its translation is CASSPGQNSYTF.

This clonotype appeared a few times. This chain connects TRBV7-9 to TRBJ2-5; D tentatively fits TRBD1 or TRBD2 (5 bases each). CDR1 SEHNR and CDR2 FQNEAQ come from the germline V gene (reference sequence). The CDR3 contains 15 residues. Between the trimmed V and J ends, which lost 5 bases and 2 bases, there was a span of 15 bases. CDR3 sequence reads: CASSQKGRPQETQYF. CDR3 in DNA: TGTGCCAGCAGCCAGAAGGGACGGCCACAAGAGACCCAGTACTTC.

The rearrangement uses TRBV7-9 and TRBJ2-1; 9 bases are a match to TRBD2. J lost 7 bases, V lost 5 bases, and 9 bases had no gene match. The CDR3 length is 15 residues. Germline assignment: CDR1 SEHNR and CDR2 FQNEAQ (reference sequence). CDR3 sequence reads: CASSLGGGGVNEQFF. The CDR3 coding sequence is TGTGCCAGCAGCCTTGGGGGCGGGGGGGTGAATGAGCAGTTCTTC.

This clonotype was counted ten times or more. The chain couples TRBV6-2 or TRBV6-3 to TRBJ2-5; the match to TRBD1 covers 8 bases. This CDR3 region has 14 residues. Per the germline V gene, CDR1 is MNHEY and CDR2 is SVGEGT. Trimming took 2 bases from V and 2 from J; bases not matched to a gene: 1. Here the CDR3 DNA reads TGTGCCAGCAGTTACGGGACAGGTCAAGAGACCCAGTACTTC. Protein sequence: CASSYGTGQETQYF.

The J gene is TRBJ1-1, the V gene TRBV5-1, with a possible D match to TRBD1 (5 bases). The V end lost 0 bases, the J end lost 4 bases, and 13 bases lay between the germline ends. CDR1 and CDR2 from the germline V gene are SGHRS and YFSETQ. The CDR3 is made up of 15 amino acids. This chain's CDR3 is CASSLGHQGGTEAFF. CDR3 DNA sequence: TGCGCCAGCAGCTTGGGACACCAGGGAGGCACTGAAGCTTTCTTT.

This clonotype was found a few times. The V gene is TRBV11-1, the J gene TRBJ2-7, with 9 bases lining up with TRBD1. The germline gives CDR1 SGHAT, CDR2 FQDESV (reference sequence). The CDR3 sequence is 15 residues long. The ends lost 2 bases at V and 2 bases at J; junction bases unmatched: 4. The DNA of the CDR3 is TGTGCCAGCAGCTTAAGGACAGGGGTAACCTACGAGCAGTACTTC. It specifies CASSLRTGVTYEQYF.

The V gene is TRBV29-1, the J gene TRBJ2-5; no definite D call. Germline V gives CDR1 SQVTM, CDR2 ANQGSEA. V lost 5 bases, J lost 11 bases, and 15 bases lay in between. The CDR3 has 11 amino acids. CDR3 loop: CSVKRASEQYF. Written as DNA, the CDR3 is TGCAGCGTTAAACGGGCGAGTGAGCAGTACTTC. Full variable domain (missing parts from reference TRBV29-1 and TRBJ2-5): SAVISQKPSRDICQRGTSLTIQCQVDSQVTMMFWYRQQPGQSLTLIATANQGSEATYESGFVIDKFPISRPNLTFSTLTVSNMSPEDSSIYLCSVKRASEQYFGPGTRLLVL.

J is TRBJ2-5 and V is TRBV5-5, with D unresolved. The DNA matches TRBJ2-7 better at its end, which makes the J call doubtful. In germline, CDR1 is SGHKS, CDR2 YYEKEE (reference sequence). The CDR3 contains 16 residues. The CDR3, as DNA: TGTGCCAGCAGCCCCAGTGGGGTCCCCGCTACTGACGAGCAGTACTTC. The encoded protein is CASSPSGVPATDEQYF.

This rearrangement joins TRBV6-1 to TRBJ2-4, with 12 nucleotides matching TRBD2. Germline CDR1 reads MNHNS; CDR2 reads SASEGT. J lost 13 bases, V lost 8 bases, and 9 bases had no gene match. The CDR3 is 13 residues long. The CDR3 DNA follows: TGTGCCAGCTGGCTAGCGGGGGGGAATGAGCAGTACTTC. Translation: CASWLAGGNEQYF.